The table lists the clone carrying this T cell receptor beta chain with a few counts. Its antigen remains unidentified. It was uncontrolled infection, other autoimmune disease, pregnancy or lactation that excluded patients. The diagnoses drew upon clinical symptoms, serum thyroxine and TRAb, thyroid ultrasound and orbital computed tomography. These data come from a study of T cells in Graves' hyperthyroidism and ophthalmopathy. Study-level results: Most thyroid clonotypes expanded above 0.001 were also detected in blood. Researchers report that a 13 V-J model separated ophthalmopathy from stable hyperthyroidism.

V gave up 0 bases and J gave up 2 bases, with 11 bases separating them. Germline V gene sequence: CDR1 SGDLS, CDR2 YYNGEE. This CDR3 contains 15 residues. Amplification of TCR beta CDR3 regions used RNA as the template. RT-PCR in the first round (using the HTBI primer set) targeted the TCR CDR3. In TCRdb, the multiplex PCR reads were re-called with MiXCR into one record per CDR3 protein. The sample holds about 460,000 distinct CDR3 sequences; roughly 22% are singletons and the top ten take 49%. The clonotype originates from a woman in her 70s with Graves' ophthalmopathy. The V call is TRBV9, the J call TRBJ1-1, with D hard to call. The sequenced sample consisted of blood. The CDR3 sequence: CASSVGFGSNTEAFF. The CDR3, as DNA: TGTGCCAGCAGCGTAGGCTTTGGGTCCAACACTGAAGCTTTCTTT.